Listed here are 10 T cell receptor beta chains from one sample, sequenced in a study of early T cells in non-severe SARS-CoV-2 infection. From the 5' RACE reads, TCRdb called clonotypes with MiXCR, one entry per CDR3 protein. The repertoire holds 90,000 to 120,000 distinct CDR3 sequences, with 11% as singletons. Sequencing was carried out using whole blood. The receptors derive from an adult who was a healthcare worker with PCR-confirmed SARS-CoV-2 infection or an uninfected control (not recorded which).

The rearrangement joins TRBV5-1 to TRBJ2-2; no firm D call. Trimming shortened V by 6 bases and J by 2 bases, and 8 bases separated the two germline ends. This CDR3 is built from 13 residues. The germline V gene encodes CDR1 SGHRS and CDR2 YFSETQ. CDR3 loop: CASKTFNTGELFF. CDR3 bases: TGCGCCAGCAAGACATTTAACACCGGGGAGCTGTTTTTT.

The chain employs TRBV6-6 and TRBJ2-5; D may be TRBD1 (5 bases). Trimming shortened V by 5 bases and J by 3 bases, and 7 bases separated the two germline ends. CDR3 size: 12 residues. Germline loops: CDR1 MNHNY, CDR2 SVGAGI (reference sequence). The CDR3 reads CASSEGEETQYF. In nucleotides, the CDR3 is TGTGCCAGCAGTGAAGGGGAAGAGACCCAGTACTTC.

This clonotype was seen many times. The chain has TRBV7-8 and TRBJ2-5; 12 bases agree with TRBD2. Germline lookup yields CDR1 SGHVS and CDR2 FQNEAQ. After removal of 5 bases from V and 4 bases from J, the junction contained 2 bases not matched to a gene. This CDR3 region has 14 residues. The CDR3 is CASSPGLAGETQYF. The CDR3 DNA reads as TGTGCCAGCAGCCCGGGACTAGCGGGAGAGACCCAGTACTTC. The variable domain in full, with the rest retrieved from reference TRBV7-8 and TRBJ2-5, is GAGVSQSPRYKVAKRGQDVALRCDPISGHVSLFWYQQALGQGPEFLTYFQNEAQLDKSGLPSDRFFAERPEGSVSTLKIQRTQQEDSAVYLCASSPGLAGETQYFGPGTRLLVL.

This clonotype has ten or more counts. V is TRBV20-1 and J is TRBJ2-1; 7 nucleotides align to TRBD2. Germline V gene data show CDR1 as DFQATT and CDR2 as SNEGSKA (reference sequence). This CDR3 region has 13 residues. With 4 bases clipped from V and 7 bases from J, the junction kept 7 bases outside the gene matches. The CDR3: CSAKRAAGNEQFF. DNA for the CDR3: TGCAGTGCTAAACGGGCAGCGGGGAATGAGCAGTTCTTC.

At least ten counts were recorded for this clonotype. The rearrangement links TRBV14 to TRBJ1-6; no firm D call. Germline CDR1 and CDR2: SGHDN and FVKESK. V dropped 1 base and J dropped 8 bases, with 9 bases sitting between them. The CDR3 covers 14 residues. CDR3 region: CASSQGREYSPLHF. The CDR3 DNA reads TGTGCCAGCAGCCAAGGGAGAGAGTATTCACCCCTCCACTTT.

J is TRBJ1-2 and V is TRBV5-1, with 10 bases fitting TRBD1. This CDR3 is built from 16 residues. The germline CDR1 and CDR2 sequences are SGHRS and YFSETQ. Unmatched junction bases numbered 13, after V lost 3 bases and J lost 8 bases. The CDR3 is CASSSGEAGQGSGYTF. Written as DNA, the CDR3 is TGCGCCAGCAGCTCTGGCGAGGCGGGACAGGGGAGCGGCTACACCTTC. The full variable domain, with the rest looked up from reference TRBV5-1 and TRBJ1-2, is KAGVTQTPRYLIKTRGQQVTLSCSPISGHRSVSWYQQTPGQGLQFLFEYFSETQRNKGNFPGRFSGRQFSNSRSEMNVSTLELGDSALYLCASSSGEAGQGSGYTFGSGTRLTVV.

This clonotype appeared many times. The rearrangement joins TRBV28 to TRBJ2-7, with D perhaps matching TRBD1 or TRBD2 (6 bases each). This CDR3 contains 14 residues. Germline V gene data show CDR1 as MDHEN and CDR2 as SYDVKM. Trimming shortened V by 8 bases and J by 0 bases, and 14 bases separated the two germline ends. The CDR3 loop is CASFGGPSSYEQYF. DNA of the CDR3: TGTGCCAGCTTCGGGGGCCCGAGCTCCTACGAGCAGTACTTC.

This clonotype was seen many times. The V call is TRBV28, the J call TRBJ1-4; D not certain. The CDR3 runs to 12 residues. Germline V lookup: CDR1 MDHEN, CDR2 SYDVKM. V was trimmed by 2 bases and J by 11 bases, leaving 9 bases between them. The CDR3 sequence: CASSLPAAKLFF. For the CDR3, the DNA is TGTGCCAGCAGTTTACCCGCCGCGAAACTGTTTTTT.

This clonotype was observed a handful of times. The chain is built from TRBV6-6 and TRBJ2-7; unclear D gene. CDR3 length equals 14 residues. The germline gives CDR1 MNHNY, CDR2 SVGAGI (reference sequence). Trimming removed 6 bases at V and 0 bases at J, with 12 bases between. The CDR3 spells CASSPHLGSYEQYF. The CDR3 DNA follows: TGTGCCAGCAGCCCACACCTCGGCTCCTACGAGCAGTACTTC.

This clonotype has a count of ten or more. The J gene is TRBJ2-1, the V gene TRBV30; D call uncertain. Germline values: CDR1 GTSNPN, CDR2 SVGIG (reference sequence). This CDR3 spans 14 amino acids. Trimming removed 5 bases at V and 9 bases at J, with 20 bases between. The CDR3 nucleotides are TGTGCCTGGGGCCCTCCAGGCCTTTCGGGTGAGCAGTTCTTC. Translation: CAWGPPGLSGEQFF.